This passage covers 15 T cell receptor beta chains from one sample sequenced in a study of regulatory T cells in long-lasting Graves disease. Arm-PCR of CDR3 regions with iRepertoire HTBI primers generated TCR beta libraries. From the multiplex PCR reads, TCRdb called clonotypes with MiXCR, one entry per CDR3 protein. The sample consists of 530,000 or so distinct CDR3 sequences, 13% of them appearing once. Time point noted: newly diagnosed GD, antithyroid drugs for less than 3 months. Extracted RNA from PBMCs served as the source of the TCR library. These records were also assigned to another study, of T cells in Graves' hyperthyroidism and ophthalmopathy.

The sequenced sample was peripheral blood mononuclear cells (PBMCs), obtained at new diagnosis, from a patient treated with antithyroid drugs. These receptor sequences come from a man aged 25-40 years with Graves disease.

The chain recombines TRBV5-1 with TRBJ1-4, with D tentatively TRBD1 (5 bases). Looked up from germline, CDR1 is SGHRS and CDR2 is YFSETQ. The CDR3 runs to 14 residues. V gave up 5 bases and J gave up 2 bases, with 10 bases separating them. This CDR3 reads CASRGPSTNEKLFF. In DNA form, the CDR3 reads TGCGCCAGCAGGGGGCCTTCGACTAATGAAAAACTGTTTTTT.

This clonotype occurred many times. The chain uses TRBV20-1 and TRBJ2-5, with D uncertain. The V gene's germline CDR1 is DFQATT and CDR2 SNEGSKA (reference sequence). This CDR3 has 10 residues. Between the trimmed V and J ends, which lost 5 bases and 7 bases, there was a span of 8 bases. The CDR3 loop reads CSAPKGTQYF. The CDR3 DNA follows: TGCAGTGCTCCAAAGGGGACCCAGTACTTC.

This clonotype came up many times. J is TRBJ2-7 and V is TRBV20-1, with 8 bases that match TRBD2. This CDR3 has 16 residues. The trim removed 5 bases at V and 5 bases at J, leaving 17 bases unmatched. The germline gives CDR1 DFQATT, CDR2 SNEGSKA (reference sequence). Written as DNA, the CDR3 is TGCAGTGCTCCGGGGGGAAGGGGGGGAGCGGGAGACGAGCAGTACTTC. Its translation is CSAPGGRGGAGDEQYF.

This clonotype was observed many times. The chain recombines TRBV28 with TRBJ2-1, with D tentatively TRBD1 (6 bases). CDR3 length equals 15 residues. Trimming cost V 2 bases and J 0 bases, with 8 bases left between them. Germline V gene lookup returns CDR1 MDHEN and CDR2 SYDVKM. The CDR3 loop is CASSLQGLSYNEQFF. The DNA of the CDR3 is TGTGCCAGCAGTTTACAGGGGCTCTCCTACAATGAGCAGTTCTTC.

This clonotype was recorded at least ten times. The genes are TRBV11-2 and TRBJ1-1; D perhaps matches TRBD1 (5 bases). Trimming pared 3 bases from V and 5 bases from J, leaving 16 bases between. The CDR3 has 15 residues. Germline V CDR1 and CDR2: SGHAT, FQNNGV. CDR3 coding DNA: TGTGCCAGCAGCTTCAATGCGGGGACGGGGACTGAAGCTTTCTTT. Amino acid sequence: CASSFNAGTGTEAFF. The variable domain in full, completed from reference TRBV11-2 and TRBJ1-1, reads EAGVAQSPRYKIIEKRQSVAFWCNPISGHATLYWYQQILGQGPKLLIQFQNNGVVDDSQLPKDRFSAERLKGVDSTLKIQPAKLEDSAVYLCASSFNAGTGTEAFFGQGTRLTVV.

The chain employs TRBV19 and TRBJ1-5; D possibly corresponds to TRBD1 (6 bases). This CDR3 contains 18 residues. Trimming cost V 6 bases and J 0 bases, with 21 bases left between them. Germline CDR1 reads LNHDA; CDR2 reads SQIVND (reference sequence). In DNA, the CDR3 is TGTGCCAGTAGCATGCGGGGGGGCGATCATTATAGCAATCAGCCCCAGCATTTT. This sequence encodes CASSMRGGDHYSNQPQHF.

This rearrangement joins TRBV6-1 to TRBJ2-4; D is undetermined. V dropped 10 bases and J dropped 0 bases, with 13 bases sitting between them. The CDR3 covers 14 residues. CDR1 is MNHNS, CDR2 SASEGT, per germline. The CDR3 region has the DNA TGTGCCACATCGGGTGAACCAGCCAAAAACATTCAGTACTTC. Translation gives CATSGEPAKNIQYF.

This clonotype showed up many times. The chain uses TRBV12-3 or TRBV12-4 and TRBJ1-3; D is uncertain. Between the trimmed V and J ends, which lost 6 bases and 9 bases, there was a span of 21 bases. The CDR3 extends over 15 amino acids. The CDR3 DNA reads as TGTGCCAGCAGCCGTTCTCGATTTTGGGTAGGCACCATATATTTT. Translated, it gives CASSRSRFWVGTIYF.

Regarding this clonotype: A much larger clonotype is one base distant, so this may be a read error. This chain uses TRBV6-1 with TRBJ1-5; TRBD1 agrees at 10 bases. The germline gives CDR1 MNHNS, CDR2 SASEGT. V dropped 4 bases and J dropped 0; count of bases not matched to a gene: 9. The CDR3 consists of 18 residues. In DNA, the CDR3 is TGTGCCAGCAGTGGGTGGACAGGGGGTGAATATAGCAATCAGCCCCAGCATTTT. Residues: CASSGWTGGEYSNQPQHF.

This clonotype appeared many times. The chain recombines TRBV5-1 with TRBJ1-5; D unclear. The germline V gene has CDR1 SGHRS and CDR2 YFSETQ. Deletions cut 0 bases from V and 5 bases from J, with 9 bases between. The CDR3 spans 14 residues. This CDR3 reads CASSLDGRDQPQHF. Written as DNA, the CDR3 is TGCGCCAGCAGCTTGGATGGACGGGATCAGCCCCAGCATTTT.

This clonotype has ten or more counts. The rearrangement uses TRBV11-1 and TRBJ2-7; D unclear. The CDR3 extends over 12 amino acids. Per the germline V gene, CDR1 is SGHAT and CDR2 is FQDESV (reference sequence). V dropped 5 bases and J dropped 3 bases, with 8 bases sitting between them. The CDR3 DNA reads TGTGCCAGCAGCACAAACTACTACGAGCAGTACTTC. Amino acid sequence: CASSTNYYEQYF.

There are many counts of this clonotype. DNA for the CDR3: TGCAGCGCAGGAAGGCCCTACACCGGGGAGCTGTTTTTT. Its translation: CSAGRPYTGELFF. This chain connects TRBV29-1 to TRBJ2-2; the D is unclear. V shed 7 bases and J shed 3 bases, with 12 bases lying between them. This CDR3 has 13 amino acids. The V gene's germline CDR1 is SQVTM and CDR2 ANQGSEA.

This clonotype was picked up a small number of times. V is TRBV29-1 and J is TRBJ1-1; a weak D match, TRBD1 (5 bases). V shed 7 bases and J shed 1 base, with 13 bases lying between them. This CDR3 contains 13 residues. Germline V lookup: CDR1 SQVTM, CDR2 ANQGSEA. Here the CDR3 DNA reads TGCAGCGGTAGGGGTCCAACGAACACTGAAGCTTTCTTT. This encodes CSGRGPTNTEAFF.

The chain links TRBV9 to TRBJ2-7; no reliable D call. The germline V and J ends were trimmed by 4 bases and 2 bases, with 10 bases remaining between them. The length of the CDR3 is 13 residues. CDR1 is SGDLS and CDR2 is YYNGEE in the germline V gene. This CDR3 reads CASSTERAYEQYF. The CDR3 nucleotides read TGTGCCAGCAGCACCGAGAGAGCCTACGAGCAGTACTTC. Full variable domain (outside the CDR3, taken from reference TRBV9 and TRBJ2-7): DSGVTQTPKHLITATGQRVTLRCSPRSGDLSVYWYQQSLDQGLQFLIQYYNGEERAKGNILERFSAQQFPDLHSELNLSSLELGDSALYFCASSTERAYEQYFGPGTRLTVT.

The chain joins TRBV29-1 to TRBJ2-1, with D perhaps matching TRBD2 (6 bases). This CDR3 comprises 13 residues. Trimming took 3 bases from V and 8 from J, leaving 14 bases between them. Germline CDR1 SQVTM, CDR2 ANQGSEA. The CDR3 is CSVDGMRGDEQFF. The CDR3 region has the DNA TGCAGCGTTGATGGCATGCGGGGCGATGAGCAGTTCTTC.